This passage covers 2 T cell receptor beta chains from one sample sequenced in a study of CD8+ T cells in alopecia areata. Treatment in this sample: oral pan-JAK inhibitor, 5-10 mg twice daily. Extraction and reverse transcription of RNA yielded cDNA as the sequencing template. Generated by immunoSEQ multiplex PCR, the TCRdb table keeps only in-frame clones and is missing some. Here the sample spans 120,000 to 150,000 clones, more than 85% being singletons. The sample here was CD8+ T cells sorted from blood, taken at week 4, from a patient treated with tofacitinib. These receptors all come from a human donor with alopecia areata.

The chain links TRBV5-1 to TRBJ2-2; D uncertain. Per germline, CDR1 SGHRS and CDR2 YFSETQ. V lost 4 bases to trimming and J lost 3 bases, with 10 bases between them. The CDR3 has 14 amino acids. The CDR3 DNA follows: TGCGCCAGCAGCGGTGGAGCCTACACCGGGGAGCTGTTTTTT. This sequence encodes CASSGGAYTGELFF.

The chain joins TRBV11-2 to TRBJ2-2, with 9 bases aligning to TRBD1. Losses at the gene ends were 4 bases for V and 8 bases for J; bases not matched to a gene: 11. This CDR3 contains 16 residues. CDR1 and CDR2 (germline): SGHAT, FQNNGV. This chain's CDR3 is CASSSEQGALIGELFF. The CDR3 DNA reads TGTGCCAGCAGCTCAGAACAGGGGGCTCTAATTGGGGAGCTGTTTTTT.